The 18 T cell receptor beta chains in this list originate from one sample, sequenced in a study of control samples from healthy donors and cancer patients. Clones were read by immunoSEQ multiplex PCR, and TCRdb kept only the in-frame ones, dropping some. The sample lists 60,000 to 70,000 clones; roughly 84% were seen once. The sample was PBMCs. Source of these receptors: a woman in her 50s with lung cancer.

The V call is TRBV27, the J call TRBJ2-7; D not resolved. V lost 4 bases, J lost 4 bases, and 5 bases lay in between. The germline gives CDR1 MNHEY, CDR2 SMNVEV (reference sequence). CDR3 length: 11 residues. The CDR3 nucleotides are TGTGCCAGCAGTTCGGCGTACGAGCAGTACTTC. Its translation is CASSSAYEQYF.

V and J are TRBV9 and TRBJ2-7, with a weak D call TRBD1 (6 bases). The CDR3 runs to 15 residues. V shed 6 bases and J shed 7 bases, with 23 bases lying between them. Germline CDR1 SGDLS, CDR2 YYNGEE. This CDR3 is CASTPGQTRFREQYF. In nucleotides, the CDR3 is TGTGCCAGCACCCCCGGACAGACCCGTTTTAGGGAGCAGTACTTC.

J is TRBJ1-2 and V is TRBV12-3 or TRBV12-4; no definite D call. V lost 5 bases to trimming and J lost 6 bases, with 13 bases between them. The CDR3 totals 13 residues. The CDR3 spells CASSARRGNGYTF. Written as DNA, the CDR3 is TGTGCCAGCAGTGCCAGAAGAGGTAATGGCTACACCTTC.

J is TRBJ2-2 and V is TRBV9; D may be TRBD2 (5 bases). The CDR3 loop spans 16 amino acids. Trimming removed 1 base at V and 0 bases at J, with 10 bases between. CDR1 and CDR2 from the germline V gene are SGDLS and YYNGEE. The CDR3 nucleotides read TGTGCCAGCAGCGTACACGGGATCCCGAACACCGGGGAGCTGTTTTTT. This translates into CASSVHGIPNTGELFF.

As regards this clone: The identical CDR3 is also encoded by other nucleotide sequences in the sample. The V call is TRBV7-8, the J call TRBJ2-2; 9 nucleotides align to TRBD1. The CDR3 runs to 16 residues. V dropped 6 bases and J dropped 0; count of bases not matched to a gene: 5. The germline V gene encodes CDR1 SGHVS and CDR2 FQNEAQ. CDR3 DNA: TGTGCCAGCAGGGCGAGGGACAGGGCGAACACCGGGGAGCTGTTTTTT. As protein: CASRARDRANTGELFF.

The rearrangement links TRBV25-1 to TRBJ2-3; D ambiguous. Germline V gene lookup returns CDR1 MGHDK and CDR2 SYGVNS. Trimming stripped 5 bases from V and 2 bases from J, with 5 bases between. The CDR3 contains 12 residues. The CDR3 nucleotides read TGTGCCAGCAGTCAGGTCACAGATACGCAGTATTTT. Its translation is CASSQVTDTQYF.

The chain links TRBV23-1 to TRBJ2-2, with TRBD1 matching 7 bases. TRBV23-1 is an ORF for which the function is uncertain. The CDR3 spans 17 residues. Trimming at V came to 4 bases and at J to 3 bases, leaving 11 bases not matched to a gene. The CDR3 sequence is CASSLTGEVSDTGELFF. The CDR3 DNA sequence: TGCGCCAGCAGTCTAACAGGGGAAGTTTCGGACACCGGGGAGCTGTTTTTT.

J is TRBJ1-2 and V is TRBV30; TRBD1 aligns across 8 bases. Germline V gene lookup returns CDR1 GTSNPN and CDR2 SVGIG (reference sequence). The CDR3 contains 14 residues. J lost 8 bases, V lost 2 bases, and 10 bases had no gene match. The CDR3 nucleotides read TGTGCCTGGAGTTTGCAGGGGGCCTTGCGGGGCTACACCTTC. Translation gives CAWSLQGALRGYTF.

The V and J genes are TRBV5-6 and TRBJ1-1; unclear D gene. The CDR3 totals 13 residues. From germline, CDR1 is SGHDT and CDR2 YYEEEE. The V and J ends lost 4 bases and 1 base respectively, with 8 bases between them. In DNA form, the CDR3 reads TGTGCCAGCAGCAAACTTGGGAACACTGAAGCTTTCTTT. Translated, it gives CASSKLGNTEAFF.

The V call is TRBV12-5, the J call TRBJ2-1; 7 nucleotides line up with TRBD2. V lost 7 bases to trimming and J lost 2 bases; unmatched junction nucleotides: 17. The CDR3 has 18 amino acids. CDR1 and CDR2 from the germline V gene are LGHNT and FRNRAP. CDR3 sequence (DNA): TGTGCTAGTGCCCTAAGCTCTTCTAGCGGCGCTCCCTACAATGAGCAGTTCTTC. This gives the protein CASALSSSSGAPYNEQFF.

V is TRBV29-1 and J is TRBJ1-3, with a tentative D call TRBD1 (5 bases). The CDR3 runs to 14 residues. V lost 0 bases and J lost 3, with 9 bases in between. Germline assignment: CDR1 SQVTM and CDR2 ANQGSEA. The CDR3 spells CSVEEGVGGNTIYF. The CDR3 DNA reads as TGCAGCGTTGAAGAAGGGGTTGGTGGAAACACCATATATTTT.

This clone was seen a single time. CDR3 in amino acids: CASSIPGQVAKNIQYF. Written as DNA, the CDR3 is TGTGCCAGTAGTATCCCCGGACAGGTAGCCAAAAACATTCAGTACTTC. V and J are TRBV19 and TRBJ2-4; TRBD1 matches 7 bases. Germline CDR1 is LNHDA and CDR2 is SQIVND (reference sequence). This CDR3 contains 16 residues. V was pared by 3 bases and J by 0 bases, with 5 bases of the junction left unmatched.

The V call is TRBV5-8, the J call TRBJ2-1; no clear D. This CDR3 region has 12 residues. Germline V gene data show CDR1 as SGHTS and CDR2 as YDEGEE. Trimming took 4 bases from V and 6 from J, leaving 8 bases between them. CDR3: CASSVRANEQFF. In DNA form, the CDR3 reads TGTGCCAGCAGCGTACGGGCCAATGAGCAGTTCTTC.

The rearrangement uses TRBV27 and TRBJ2-7, with D unclear. Per the germline V gene, CDR1 is MNHEY and CDR2 is SMNVEV (reference sequence). With 5 bases removed from V and 0 bases from J, the gap between germline ends came to 11 bases. This CDR3 has 14 residues. The CDR3 reads CASSHGPTSYEQYF. CDR3 bases: TGTGCCAGCAGTCACGGACCTACCTCCTACGAGCAGTACTTC.

This rearrangement joins TRBV20-1 to TRBJ1-1; D uncertain. V gave up 6 bases and J gave up 10 bases, with 12 bases separating them. The germline V gene has CDR1 DFQATT and CDR2 SNEGSKA (reference sequence). The CDR3 is 10 residues long. The CDR3 coding sequence is TGCAGTGCCTCTGGGCTGGGAGCTTTCTTT. Amino acid sequence: CSASGLGAFF.

V is TRBV3-1 (or the pseudogene TRBV3-2) and J is TRBJ2-7, with 8 bases fitting TRBD2. CDR1 and CDR2 (germline): LGHDT, YNNKEL (reference sequence). This CDR3 contains 17 residues. With 5 bases clipped from V and 2 bases from J, the junction kept 14 bases outside the gene matches. This CDR3 reads CASSTGFLGGGTYEQYF. The CDR3 coding sequence is TGTGCCAGCAGCACAGGATTTCTGGGCGGGGGGACCTACGAGCAGTACTTC.

V gene TRBV28 combines with J gene TRBJ1-1, with unresolved D. Trimming removed 4 bases from V and 3 bases from J, with 24 bases in between. This CDR3 is built from 18 residues. CDR1 is MDHEN and CDR2 is SYDVKM in the germline V gene. CDR3 amino acids: CASSSRYTTAVEDTEAFF. The CDR3 nucleotides read TGTGCCAGCAGTTCACGCTATACTACGGCAGTCGAGGACACTGAAGCTTTCTTT.

The J gene is TRBJ1-1, the V gene TRBV9, with D possibly being TRBD1 (6 bases). With 5 bases removed from V and 1 base from J, the gap between germline ends came to 9 bases. The CDR3 runs to 13 residues. Per the germline V gene, CDR1 is SGDLS and CDR2 is YYNGEE. The CDR3: CASSIGGNTEAFF. The CDR3 bases are TGTGCCAGCAGTATAGGGGGGAACACTGAAGCTTTCTTT.